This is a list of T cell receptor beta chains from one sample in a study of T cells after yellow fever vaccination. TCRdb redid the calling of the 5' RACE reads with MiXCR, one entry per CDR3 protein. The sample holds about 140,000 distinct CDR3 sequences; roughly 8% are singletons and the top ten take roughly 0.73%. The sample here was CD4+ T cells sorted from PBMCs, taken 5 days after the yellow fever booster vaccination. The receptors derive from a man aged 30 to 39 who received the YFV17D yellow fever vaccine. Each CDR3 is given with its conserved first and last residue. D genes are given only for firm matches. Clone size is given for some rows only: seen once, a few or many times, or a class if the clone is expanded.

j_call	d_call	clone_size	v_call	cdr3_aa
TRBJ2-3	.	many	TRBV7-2	CASSTAEAGTQYF
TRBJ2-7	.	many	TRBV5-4	CASSTNLRGEQYF
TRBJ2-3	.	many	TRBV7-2	CASSLARGAGMGNTQYF
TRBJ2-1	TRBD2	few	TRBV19	CASSTEALAGRNEQFF
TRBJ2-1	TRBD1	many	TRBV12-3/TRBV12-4	CAISQGQRRRGEQFF
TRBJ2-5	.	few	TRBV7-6	CASSTTRGETQYF
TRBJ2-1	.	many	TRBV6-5	CASSYSGQGLDEQFF
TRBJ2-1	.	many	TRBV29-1	CSVLVAGPGNEQFF
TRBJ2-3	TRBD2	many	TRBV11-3	CASHSGTSVTDTQYF
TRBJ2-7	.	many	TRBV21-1	CASSLRGEQPSSYEQYF
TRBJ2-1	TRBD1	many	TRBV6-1	CASRNLGQSISGEQFF
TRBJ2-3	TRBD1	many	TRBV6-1	CASSHGQGNTDTQYF
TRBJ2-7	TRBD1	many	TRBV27	CASSSQTPGQGVYEQYF
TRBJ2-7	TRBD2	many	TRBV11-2	CASSSRTSGPYEQYF
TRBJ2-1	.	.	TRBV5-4	CASRFWTSYNEQFF
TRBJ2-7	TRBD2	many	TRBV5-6	CASSSGLASTYEQYF
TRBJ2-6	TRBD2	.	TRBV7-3	CASSARGAPGSGANVLTF
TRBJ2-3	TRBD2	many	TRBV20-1	CSARFSGSYTDTQYF
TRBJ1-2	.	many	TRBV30	CAWSAGSYGYTF
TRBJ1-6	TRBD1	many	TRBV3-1	CASSQDRGLGGSPLHF
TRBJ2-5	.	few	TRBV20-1	CSARVAGVVETQYF
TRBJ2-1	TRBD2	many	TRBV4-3	CASSQGPRTSRDEQFF
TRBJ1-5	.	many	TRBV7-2	CASSLAFSQPQHF
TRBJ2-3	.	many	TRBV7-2	CASSLGVFTDTQYF
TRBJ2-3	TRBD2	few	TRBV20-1	CSASRVPWEGTDTQYF
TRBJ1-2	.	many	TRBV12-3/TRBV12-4	CASSFSGNYGYTF
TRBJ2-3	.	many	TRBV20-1	CSAKRGTSSTDTQYF
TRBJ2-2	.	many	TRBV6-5	CASSSLGELFF
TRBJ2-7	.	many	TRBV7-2	CASSPESSYEQYF
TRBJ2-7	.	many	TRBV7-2	CASSLDSGGEQYF
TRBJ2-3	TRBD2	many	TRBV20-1	CSAYAGGSTDTQYF